This T cell receptor beta chain was identified in a study of ipilimumab plus nivolumab after autologous stem cell transplantation. Study as a whole: Typical patient got a handful of ipilimumab doses and fewer than 10 nivolumab doses (median). The DLBCL cohort had primary refractory and relapsed disease, with 18-month progression-free survival of approximately 87% and 28%.

Ipilimumab, 1 mg/kg, started 14 to 28 days after autologous transplant. Some clones are missing from TCRdb's copy, which holds only in-frame ones; the method was immunoSEQ multiplex PCR. The table lists 17,000 or so clones, approximately 80% of them singletons. The germline gives CDR1 SGHAT, CDR2 FQDESV (reference sequence). V lost 2 bases, J lost 9 bases, and 11 bases lay in between. CDR3 size: 14 residues. This sequence originates from a male donor with diffuse large B-cell lymphoma. This rearrangement joins TRBV11-1 to TRBJ1-6; D is unresolved. The sample in question was PBMCs, obtained in a trial of ipilimumab plus nivolumab as post-transplant consolidation. In nucleotides, the CDR3 is TGTGCCAGCAGCTTACGTAGCGAAAGTTCACCCCTCCACTTT. Residues: CASSLRSESSPLHF.